This entry describes one TCR beta chain. V shed 7 bases and J 1 base; nucleotides not matched to a gene: 9. In germline, CDR1 is SQVTM, CDR2 ANQGSEA. The length of the CDR3 is 14 residues. Per the original methods: Estimates of nucleated cell counts were drawn from the amplification of reference gene primers. TCRdb's copy holds only in-frame clones and misses some; the assay was immunoSEQ multiplex PCR. Clone size and the V and J calls come from that table; the DNA yielded D and trimming. Of around 82,000 clones listed, 90% are singletons. The sample belongs to a study of blood T cell repertoires in COVID-19.

Specimen: peripheral blood. The V gene is TRBV29-1, the J gene TRBJ2-5, with TRBD1 matching 7 bases. The clonotype comes from a human donor in a cohort sampled during active COVID-19. In nucleotides, the CDR3 is TGCAGCGCCTCAGGACAGGTGCTCCAAGAGACCCAGTACTTC. Residues: CSASGQVLQETQYF.